This T cell receptor beta chain emerged from a study of CD8 T cells in Susac syndrome. Random hexamers were used to reverse transcribe roughly 0.45 to 1 ug of RNA. Amplification of TCR beta CDR3 spanned 54 Vbeta and 13 Jbeta via immunoSEQ multiplex PCR. TCRdb independently ran MiXCR on the immunoSEQ multiplex PCR reads; one entry per CDR3 protein. This table has around 180,000 distinct CDR3 sequences, almost 96% appearing once. This clonotype has only one observation. Its antigen is unknown. TEMRA cells were FACS-enriched, with CD8+ and CD4+ T cells isolated negatively. Regarding the study as a whole: The number of individuals included in the study's TCR sequencing and HLA analysis was acknowledged as relatively small.

The sample comprised CD4+ T cells from PBMCs. This sequence originates from a human donor with multiple sclerosis.

This chain's CDR3 is CASTMETGHEQYF. The CDR3 nucleotides read TGTGCCAGCACCATGGAGACAGGCCACGAGCAGTACTTC. The V gene is TRBV2, the J gene TRBJ2-7; possible D gene TRBD1, 6 bases. Trimming took off 7 bases at V and 5 bases at J, with 15 bases between the two ends. This CDR3 spans 13 amino acids. The germline V gene encodes CDR1 SNHLY and CDR2 FYNNEI.